A selection of T cell receptor beta chains follows, all from one sample in a study of cytomegalovirus exposure and HLA in healthy donors. The data were produced by immunoSEQ multiplex PCR, yet TCRdb's version contains in-frame clones alone and is incomplete. The table lists under 200,000 clones, roughly 13% of them singletons. The specimen sequenced was PBMCs. All receptors derive from a man aged 50-60 years in good health and CMV-seropositive. Each CDR3 is given with its conserved first and last residue. A D gene is named only where the DNA matches it firmly. Clone size is not always given. Where it is, it says once, few, many or a class for expanded clones.

V gene: TRBV27; J gene: TRBJ2-1; D gene: TRBD2; clone size: few; CDR3 DNA: TGTGCCAGCAGTTTAACGGGGGGTAACAATGAGCAGTTCTTC; CDR3 protein: CASSLTGGNNEQFF
V gene: TRBV12-5; J gene: TRBJ1-2; D gene: TRBD1; clone size: NA; CDR3 DNA: TGTGCTAGTGGCCCTGGGACAGGAGATGGCTACACCTTC; CDR3 protein: CASGPGTGDGYTF
V gene: TRBV7-2; J gene: TRBJ2-3; D gene: NA; clone size: once; CDR3 DNA: TGTGCCAGCAGCTTAACGAGGGATACGCAGTATTTT; CDR3 protein: CASSLTRDTQYF
V gene: TRBV18; J gene: TRBJ2-1; D gene: TRBD1; clone size: few; CDR3 DNA: TGTGCCAGCTCACCGGGACAGGAAAATGAGCAGTTCTTC; CDR3 protein: CASSPGQENEQFF
V gene: TRBV5-5; J gene: TRBJ1-2; D gene: NA; clone size: few; CDR3 DNA: TGTGCCAGCAGCTACGGAGAAGGGGTAATACTCGGCTACACCTTC; CDR3 protein: CASSYGEGVILGYTF
V gene: TRBV10-3; J gene: TRBJ1-1; D gene: NA; clone size: NA; CDR3 DNA: TGTGCCATCAGTGGCCTAAGGACAGAGAACACTGAAGCTTTCTTT; CDR3 protein: CAISGLRTENTEAFF
V gene: TRBV9; J gene: TRBJ2-3; D gene: TRBD2; clone size: NA; CDR3 DNA: TGTGCCAGCAGCGTAGAGTTGCGGGGGGCTCCTAGCACAGATACGCAGTATTTT; CDR3 protein: CASSVELRGAPSTDTQYF
V gene: TRBV2; J gene: TRBJ2-5; D gene: NA; clone size: NA; CDR3 DNA: TGTGCCAGCAGTGAGGAGGGGCGTACGGAGACCCAGTACTTC; CDR3 protein: CASSEEGRTETQYF
V gene: TRBV2; J gene: TRBJ2-2; D gene: NA; clone size: NA; CDR3 DNA: TGTGCCACGCTGCAGGGCCCGAGGACCGGGGAGCTGTTTTTT; CDR3 protein: CATLQGPRTGELFF
V gene: TRBV28; J gene: TRBJ1-5; D gene: NA; clone size: NA; CDR3 DNA: TGTGCCAGCAGTTTAGCAGGGGCCAATCAGCCCCAGCATTTT; CDR3 protein: CASSLAGANQPQHF
V gene: TRBV7-2; J gene: TRBJ2-3; D gene: TRBD2; clone size: NA; CDR3 DNA: TGTGCCAGCAGCTTAGTCGGGACTAGCGGGGGGGCCACAGATACGCAGTATTTT; CDR3 protein: CASSLVGTSGGATDTQYF
V gene: TRBV30; J gene: TRBJ2-3; D gene: NA; clone size: NA; CDR3 DNA: TGTGCCTGGACGACAACAGATACGCAGTATTTT; CDR3 protein: CAWTTTDTQYF
V gene: TRBV7-9; J gene: TRBJ2-3; D gene: NA; clone size: few; CDR3 DNA: TGTGCCAGCAGCTTATTCGAAGCGAGCACAGATACGCAGTATTTT; CDR3 protein: CASSLFEASTDTQYF
V gene: TRBV15; J gene: TRBJ2-3; D gene: NA; clone size: NA; CDR3 DNA: TGTGCCACCAGCAGAGATGGAGCGTCTAGCACAGATACGCAGTATTTT; CDR3 protein: CATSRDGASSTDTQYF
V gene: TRBV27; J gene: TRBJ1-5; D gene: NA; clone size: few; CDR3 DNA: TGTGCCAGCAGTGCACAGTTTGGCAATCAGCCCCAGCATTTT; CDR3 protein: CASSAQFGNQPQHF
V gene: TRBV2; J gene: TRBJ1-4; D gene: NA; clone size: NA; CDR3 DNA: TGTGCCAGCAGTGGGCAGGGGCTGGCTAATGAAAAACTGTTTTTT; CDR3 protein: CASSGQGLANEKLFF
V gene: TRBV2; J gene: TRBJ2-7; D gene: NA; clone size: few; CDR3 DNA: TGTGCCAGCAGTCGAATGACAGGCGCCTACGAGCAGTACTTC; CDR3 protein: CASSRMTGAYEQYF
V gene: TRBV7-9; J gene: TRBJ2-2; D gene: TRBD2; clone size: NA; CDR3 DNA: TGTGCCAGCCCGGGGGGAAACACCGGGGAGCTGTTTTTT; CDR3 protein: CASPGGNTGELFF
V gene: TRBV2; J gene: TRBJ2-5; D gene: TRBD2; clone size: few; CDR3 DNA: TGTGCCAGCGAAGCGGGGGGGCCCTGGGAGACCCAGTACTTC; CDR3 protein: CASEAGGPWETQYF
V gene: TRBV25-1; J gene: TRBJ2-1; D gene: TRBD2; clone size: few; CDR3 DNA: TGTGCCAGCAGTGAAGGGGGGGAACTAGCGGGGTTATACAATGAGCAGTTCTTC; CDR3 protein: CASSEGGELAGLYNEQFF
V gene: TRBV7-8; J gene: TRBJ2-7; D gene: NA; clone size: medium-sized; CDR3 DNA: TGTGCCAGCAGCTTGGAGGGTATTTCCTACGAGCAGTACTTC; CDR3 protein: CASSLEGISYEQYF
V gene: TRBV5-1; J gene: TRBJ2-6; D gene: NA; clone size: NA; CDR3 DNA: TGCGCCAGCAGCCGGTCTGGGGCCAACGTCCTGACTTTC; CDR3 protein: CASSRSGANVLTF
V gene: TRBV9; J gene: TRBJ2-5; D gene: NA; clone size: few; CDR3 DNA: TGTGCCAGCAGCCTCACTTGGGGAGTAGGGACCCAGTACTTC; CDR3 protein: CASSLTWGVGTQYF
V gene: TRBV7-8; J gene: TRBJ2-5; D gene: NA; clone size: few; CDR3 DNA: TGTGCCAGCAGCTTTACCAGGGGAGAGACCCAGTACTTC; CDR3 protein: CASSFTRGETQYF
V gene: TRBV28; J gene: TRBJ2-5; D gene: TRBD1; clone size: NA; CDR3 DNA: TGTGCCAGCAAAAACGACAGGGATGGAGAGACCCAGTACTTC; CDR3 protein: CASKNDRDGETQYF
V gene: TRBV5-1; J gene: TRBJ1-4; D gene: NA; clone size: few; CDR3 DNA: TGCGCCAGCAGCTTGGAGGCAGGGGTAACTGAAAAACTGTTTTTT; CDR3 protein: CASSLEAGVTEKLFF
V gene: TRBV5-4; J gene: TRBJ1-1; D gene: TRBD1; clone size: few; CDR3 DNA: TGTGCCAGCAGCTTGAGTGACGGCAGGGGGACTGAAGCTTTCTTT; CDR3 protein: CASSLSDGRGTEAFF
V gene: TRBV11-3; J gene: TRBJ1-1; D gene: NA; clone size: NA; CDR3 DNA: TGTGCCAGCAGCTTAGAGTCTTACAGCGAAGCTTTCTTT; CDR3 protein: CASSLESYSEAFF
V gene: TRBV6-1; J gene: TRBJ1-5; D gene: NA; clone size: NA; CDR3 DNA: TGTGCCAGCAGTGAAAGCAGGGATCAGCCCCAGCATTTT; CDR3 protein: CASSESRDQPQHF
V gene: TRBV7-9; J gene: TRBJ1-2; D gene: TRBD1; clone size: NA; CDR3 DNA: TGTGCCAGCAGCTTTTTGGGCGGGACAGTCCTATATGGCTACACCTTC; CDR3 protein: CASSFLGGTVLYGYTF
V gene: TRBV19; J gene: TRBJ1-5; D gene: NA; clone size: few; CDR3 DNA: TGTGCCAGTAGTTTCCGCCCTACCGGGACACTGAGCAATCAGCCCCAGCATTTT; CDR3 protein: CASSFRPTGTLSNQPQHF
V gene: TRBV11-3; J gene: TRBJ1-2; D gene: NA; clone size: few; CDR3 DNA: TGTGCCAGCAGCGCAGGGAAAGCTAACTATGGCTACACCTTC; CDR3 protein: CASSAGKANYGYTF
V gene: TRBV6-5; J gene: TRBJ2-7; D gene: TRBD1; clone size: NA; CDR3 DNA: TGTGCCAGCAGTTACGCGGACAGGGCTGCCGAGCAGTACTTC; CDR3 protein: CASSYADRAAEQYF
V gene: TRBV2; J gene: TRBJ2-1; D gene: TRBD2; clone size: few; CDR3 DNA: TGTGCCAGCTTAGCGACCGGGACTAGCCCTCAGTTCTTC; CDR3 protein: CASLATGTSPQFF
V gene: TRBV27; J gene: TRBJ1-1; D gene: TRBD1; clone size: few; CDR3 DNA: TGTGCCAGCATGGTAGGACAGGGGTTTTGGTGGAACACTGAAGCTTTCTTT; CDR3 protein: CASMVGQGFWWNTEAFF
V gene: TRBV9; J gene: TRBJ2-7; D gene: TRBD1; clone size: NA; CDR3 DNA: TGTGCCAGCAGCGCCTCACAGGGGGGCTACGAGCAGTACTTC; CDR3 protein: CASSASQGGYEQYF
V gene: TRBV10-2; J gene: TRBJ1-2; D gene: TRBD1; clone size: NA; CDR3 DNA: TGCGCCAGCAGTGGAACAGGGGGCTACTATGGCTACACCTTC; CDR3 protein: CASSGTGGYYGYTF
V gene: TRBV5-4; J gene: TRBJ2-5; D gene: NA; clone size: NA; CDR3 DNA: TGTGCCAGCAGCTTCGGACAGACAGAGACCCAGTACTTC; CDR3 protein: CASSFGQTETQYF
V gene: TRBV11-3; J gene: TRBJ1-1; D gene: NA; clone size: NA; CDR3 DNA: TGTGCCAGCAGCTGGTCCCCGGGGACTGAAGCTTTCTTT; CDR3 protein: CASSWSPGTEAFF
V gene: TRBV9; J gene: TRBJ2-1; D gene: NA; clone size: few; CDR3 DNA: TGTGCCAGCAGCGTAGACTACGGGGTCAGCGAGCAGTTCTTC; CDR3 protein: CASSVDYGVSEQFF
V gene: TRBV28; J gene: TRBJ2-1; D gene: TRBD1; clone size: NA; CDR3 DNA: TGTGCCAGCAGGGGGACAGGGTACAATGAGCAGTTCTTC; CDR3 protein: CASRGTGYNEQFF
V gene: TRBV21-1; J gene: TRBJ2-5; D gene: NA; clone size: few; CDR3 DNA: TGTGCCAACCCCGGAGAGACCCAGTACTTC; CDR3 protein: CANPGETQYF
V gene: TRBV27; J gene: TRBJ2-1; D gene: NA; clone size: NA; CDR3 DNA: TGTGCCAGCAGTTACGAGGGCAGTTCCTACAATGAGCAGTTCTTC; CDR3 protein: CASSYEGSSYNEQFF
V gene: TRBV18; J gene: TRBJ1-2; D gene: NA; clone size: once; CDR3 DNA: TGTGCCAGCTCACCACCCACTAAAGCTAACTATGGCTACACCTTC; CDR3 protein: CASSPPTKANYGYTF
V gene: TRBV6-5; J gene: TRBJ1-6; D gene: TRBD1; clone size: NA; CDR3 DNA: TGTGCCAGCAGTTTCTCTTTCAGACAGGGTAATTCACCCCTCCACTTT; CDR3 protein: CASSFSFRQGNSPLHF
V gene: TRBV7-8; J gene: TRBJ2-2; D gene: NA; clone size: NA; CDR3 DNA: TGTGCCAGCAGCCGCAGGACAGAAGCGAACACCGGGGAGCTGTTTTTT; CDR3 protein: CASSRRTEANTGELFF
V gene: TRBV4-3; J gene: TRBJ2-1; D gene: TRBD2; clone size: few; CDR3 DNA: TGCGCCAGCAGCCAAGGAGGGACTAGCGGGGTTTCACGGCAGTTCTTC; CDR3 protein: CASSQGGTSGVSRQFF
V gene: TRBV13; J gene: TRBJ1-2; D gene: TRBD1; clone size: NA; CDR3 DNA: TGTGCCAGCAGCTTAGGGGGGACAGGGATTAATGGCTACACCTTC; CDR3 protein: CASSLGGTGINGYTF
V gene: TRBV10-3; J gene: TRBJ1-2; D gene: TRBD1; clone size: few; CDR3 DNA: TGTGCCATCAAGGGGCAGGGGGTTTTTGGCTACACCTTC; CDR3 protein: CAIKGQGVFGYTF
V gene: TRBV9; J gene: TRBJ2-7; D gene: NA; clone size: NA; CDR3 DNA: TGTGCCAGCAGCGTAGTTGGGAGCTCCTACGAGCAGTACTTC; CDR3 protein: CASSVVGSSYEQYF
V gene: TRBV11-3; J gene: TRBJ2-2; D gene: TRBD1; clone size: few; CDR3 DNA: TGTGCCAGCAGCTCAGCGACAGGGCTGAACACCGGGGAGCTGTTTTTT; CDR3 protein: CASSSATGLNTGELFF
V gene: TRBV4-2; J gene: TRBJ2-7; D gene: NA; clone size: few; CDR3 DNA: TGTGCCAGCAGTCCCGTTAATGACAGAGACGAGCAGTACTTC; CDR3 protein: CASSPVNDRDEQYF
V gene: TRBV5-4; J gene: TRBJ1-3; D gene: TRBD1; clone size: few; CDR3 DNA: TGTGCCAGCAGCTTGGGGACAGGTGGCCTCTCTGGAAACACCATATATTTT; CDR3 protein: CASSLGTGGLSGNTIYF